This T cell receptor beta chain was observed in a study of blood T cell repertoires in COVID-19. The CDR3 has 15 residues. CDR1 and CDR2 (germline): SGHNT, YYREEE (reference sequence). Trimming cost V 1 base and J 1 base; bases outside gene matches: 4. Participant-given clinical history determined each cohort assignment. The assay was immunoSEQ multiplex PCR, and TCRdb's table has in-frame clones only and misses some. In the table there are approximately 350,000 clones, around four fifths of which are singletons. The chain carries TRBV5-4 and TRBJ1-2; TRBD1 matches at 7 bases. Sequences were obtained from PBMCs or T cells enriched from blood (not recorded which). This clonotype was sampled from a woman in her fifties or sixties who had recovered from COVID-19. CDR3 sequence reads: CASSLTTGVNYGYTF. In nucleotides, the CDR3 is TGTGCCAGCAGCTTGACAACAGGGGTTAACTATGGCTACACCTTC.